This T cell receptor (beta chain) came from a study of cytomegalovirus exposure and HLA in healthy donors. Whole-study results and caveats: Researchers left out some V segments, among them TRBV6-2 and TRBV6-3, as indistinguishable. Researchers catalogued about 150 TCR beta chains as cytomegalovirus-associated.

Among the donors, all were healthy bone marrow donors. In the PCR, 60 Vbeta and 13 Jbeta primers were used. Per the original data handling: Around 80 million unique TCR beta chains, about 10 million of them shared, were counted by a later analysis. Some clones are missing from TCRdb's copy, which holds only in-frame ones; the method was immunoSEQ multiplex PCR. V and J calls and clone size are as listed in that table; D and trimming were resolved from the DNA. Of roughly 160,000 clones listed, roughly two thirds are singletons. This CDR3 region has 13 residues. The V gene lost 5 bases and the J gene lost 4 bases, with 10 bases spanning the gap. Germline V gene data show CDR1 as SGDLS and CDR2 as YYNGEE. Regarding this clone: Its antigen is unidentified.

The V gene is TRBV9, the J gene TRBJ1-3; no reliable D call. The receptor was derived from a woman younger than 45 in good health and CMV-seronegative. Sequencing was performed on PBMCs. CDR3 sequence (DNA): TGTGCCAGCAGTTCGGGTTCGGGAAACACCATATATTTT. Its translation is CASSSGSGNTIYF. Full variable domain (outside the CDR3, taken from reference TRBV9 and TRBJ1-3): DSGVTQTPKHLITATGQRVTLRCSPRSGDLSVYWYQQSLDQGLQFLIQYYNGEERAKGNILERFSAQQFPDLHSELNLSSLELGDSALYFCASSSGSGNTIYFGEGSWLTVV.